A single TCR beta chain is shown here with its context. This clonotype has at least ten counts. Its target antigen remains unknown. Per-nucleotide qualities are absent, and no much larger clonotype sits a single base away. This record comes from a study of T cells in Graves' hyperthyroidism and ophthalmopathy (dated by TCRdb to about 2019). Describing the broader study: Peripheral blood was sampled at the time of initial diagnosis, prior to any treatment. According to the paper, TCR Vbeta CDR3 sequencing was carried out on some 140 peripheral blood samples, which came from under 50 ophthalmopathy, approximately 72 hyperthyroidism and some 17 progressor patients. Prospective prediction of ophthalmopathy was tested in an independent validation cohort consisting of some 20 hyperthyroidism patients and 17 patients who later progressed to ophthalmopathy. The 100 or so discovery patients were divided at random into training and test sets in a 7:3 ratio. After blood sampling, hyperthyroidism patients were treated with methimazole at a starting dose of 30 mg daily, and ophthalmopathy patients were treated with high-dose intravenous methylprednisolone. Thyroid tissue and blood T-cell repertoires from about six Graves' hyperthyroidism patients were also compared in the study. TCR V-J signatures able to tell the groups apart were searched for in a discovery cohort of 95 to 100 patients, of whom about 40 had Graves' ophthalmopathy and about 55 had stable Graves' hyperthyroidism. Broad study findings and their caveats: A 13 V-J signature model separated ophthalmopathy from stable hyperthyroidism, with about 88% sensitivity and roughly 81% specificity in cross-validation and 80%/75% in testing. Most expanded thyroid clonotypes (frequency above 0.001) were also detected in blood, a finding suggesting that blood repertoires may reflect thyroid immune responses. No statistical method was used to set the sample size in advance, and investigators knew the group allocation. In validation, the model predicted progression to ophthalmopathy a median of roughly 6.2 months before onset, with over 55% sensitivity and just under 75% specificity.

Stable Graves' hyperthyroidism was defined as no progression to ophthalmopathy during 18 months of follow-up. Hyperthyroidism patients were newly diagnosed, had a disease duration of under 2 months, and were aged 18 to 65 years. Patients with uncontrolled infections, other autoimmune diseases, pregnancy or lactation were excluded. Clinical symptoms, serum thyroxine and TRAb, thyroid ultrasound, and orbital computed tomography formed the basis for the diagnoses. PBMCs were separated from 7.5 to 10 ml of fresh peripheral blood using Ficoll-Paque density gradient centrifugation. Total RNA was extracted with Trizol reagent, and quality was checked on an Agilent 2100 Bioanalyzer. The TCR beta CDR3 regions were amplified from RNA transcripts. For the first round of RT-PCR on the TCR CDR3, the HTBI primer set was used together with the Qiagen OneStep RT-PCR kit. Libraries were constructed in a second round of multiplex PCR, after which size selection and purification were performed. Sequencing of the libraries was done on an Illumina HiSeq2000 using paired-end 100 bp reads. As for the original processing: SOAPnuke was used to process the raw data, with reads discarded if the reads contained adapters or uncalled bases, had a mean Phred below 15, or lacked an exact constant-primer or identifier match. High-quality paired reads were merged with COPE v1.2.5, and unique nucleotide sequences were defined as clonotypes. MiTCR v1.1 was used to align clonotypes to the IMGT TRBV, TRBD and TRBJ reference segments. Analysis was restricted to V-J combinations with a frequency above 0.0001, which covered about 99% of repertoires. The TCS score was defined as F50 (clonal expansion) divided by E x V (chaos), with BLOSUM62-based TCRdist calculated between CDR3 peptides within each V-J. Welch's t-statistics and random forest reduced approximately 520 V-J features to about 13, which were used in a naive Bayes classifier (R e1071). The public sequencing data were trimmed at Q25 with fastp and processed into clonotypes with MiXCR by TCRdb, which kept only in-frame beta chains. Every CDR3 protein is listed once, alongside the most common genes and DNA of its rows. None of the V and J calls come from the authors' own analysis; TCRdb made them. Recorded for this sample are about 360,000 distinct CDR3 sequences; roughly 13% of them occurred a single time. The ten largest clones represent 9.2% of the sample.

The CDR3 measures 13 amino acids from cysteine to phenylalanine. The read is trimmed to its CDR3 DNA, 39 bases read in frame from base 1. CDR1 is given as MNHNS and CDR2 as SASEGT, both from the germline V gene. Trimming at the junction amounts to 6 bases on V and 5 bases on J, and the germline ends lie 13 bases apart. The sequence was collected from a woman younger than 30 with Graves' hyperthyroidism. In this chain, TRBV6-1 is recombined with TRBJ2-5, with the D gene not clear enough to name. Sequences were obtained from blood. The sequence in DNA is TGTGCCAGCAGGGTTGACCTTCGGGAGACCCAGTACTTC. Its protein product is CASRVDLRETQYF.